This T cell receptor beta chain was sequenced during a study of CD8 T cells in ankylosing spondylitis (dated by TCRdb to 2015 to 2018). Broadly, across the study: The study set out to find disease-linked TCR variants by profiling T cell receptor beta repertoires in ankylosing spondylitis patients and healthy donors. Samples of peripheral blood were taken, and for ankylosing spondylitis patients, synovial fluid was collected as well. The full study cohort comprised 25 ankylosing spondylitis patients and around 100 healthy donors. Overall study outcomes, separate from this receptor: A TCR beta motif of fewer than 10 highly homologous amino acid variants appeared characteristic of blood from ankylosing spondylitis patients. Some TCR beta motif variants had previously been reported in synovial fluid and blood of reactive arthritis patients, which suggested common disease-initiation mechanisms. The disease-linked clones were reported as significantly enriched in matched synovial fluid samples from ankylosing spondylitis patients. The disease-linked clones showed a CD8+ phenotype and occurred at relatively low frequencies in peripheral blood.

The reads were generated on an Illumina HiSeq 2500. Quantitative 5'-RACE with molecular barcodes was used to prepare TCR beta libraries. From the authors' description of their analysis: A new computational method, built on a probabilistic model of VDJ rearrangement, was used to identify disease-linked TCR variants. The raw public reads went through TCRdb reprocessing: fastp at Q25, MiXCR clone calling, in-frame beta chains kept. Rows matching on CDR3 protein sequence are summarized as one entry with the most common DNA and genes. The V and J calls and clone size come from TCRdb's table, not from the authors' own analysis. For this sample the table gives approximately 400,000 distinct CDR3 sequences, of which roughly 26% were detected only once. The ten largest clones capture roughly 0.9% of the sample. The germline V end is reduced by 4 bases and the J end by 8 bases; junction bases left unmatched: 10. CDR1 and CDR2 are read off the germline V gene as LGHNT and FRNRAP. The CDR3 runs 16 residues from the cysteine to the phenylalanine. Left in the record is the CDR3 DNA by itself, 48 bases read in frame from the first base.

Concerning this clonotype itself: Its antigen remains undetermined. No base quality information exists; no much larger clone differs at one position.

What was sequenced was blood, either unsorted or a sorted T cell fraction (not recorded which). The sequence was obtained from a male donor with ankylosing spondylitis. The chain joins TRBV12-5 to TRBJ2-1, with TRBD2 matching 11 junction bases. For the CDR3, the sequence is CASGSSELAGDHEQFF. Here is the DNA: TGTGCTAGTGGTTCCTCCGAACTAGCGGGAGACCATGAGCAGTTCTTC.